Following are 20 T cell receptor beta chains from one sample sequenced in a study of T cell repertoires in ileal Crohn's disease. Specified time point: neoterminal ileum biopsy at postoperative endoscopy, about 6 months after surgery. The assay was immunoSEQ multiplex PCR, and TCRdb's table has in-frame clones only and misses some. Altogether 13,000 or so clones are present, about 70% being singletons, with the ten largest covering approximately 8.6%. Source material: ileal tissue. The receptors come from an adult with Crohn's disease.

The J gene is TRBJ2-1, the V gene TRBV5-4; 7 bases match TRBD2. Trimming took 3 bases from V and 5 from J; bases not matched to a gene: 8. This CDR3 spans 15 amino acids. The germline V gene has CDR1 SGHNT and CDR2 YYREEE (reference sequence). The CDR3 is CASSWGGGRDNEQFF. CDR3 sequence (DNA): TGTGCCAGCAGCTGGGGGGGTGGCCGCGACAATGAGCAGTTCTTC.

CDR3 bases: TGTGCCAGCAGCTTGGTGACCCGGAGGGAGCAGTACTTC. Translation gives CASSLVTRREQYF. The chain carries TRBV5-5 and TRBJ2-7, with D possibly TRBD2 on 5 matching bases. Germline-derived CDR1 and CDR2 are SGHKS and YYEKEE (reference sequence). V was shortened by 0 bases and J by 7 bases, with 11 bases between the two germline ends. CDR3 length: 13 residues.

The chain uses TRBV6-1 and TRBJ2-2; the match to TRBD2 covers 16 bases. V shed 11 bases, J shed 8 bases, and the junction held 8 bases outside the gene matches. The CDR3 length is 15 residues. Germline V gene lookup returns CDR1 MNHNS and CDR2 SASEGT. CDR3 sequence (DNA): TGTGCCGGCACGGGACTAGCGGGGGGGCAAGGGGAGCTGTTTTTT. This gives the protein CAGTGLAGGQGELFF.

The rearrangement links TRBV2 to TRBJ2-2; D may be TRBD1 or TRBD2 (5 bases each). The CDR3 covers 13 residues. In germline, CDR1 is SNHLY, CDR2 FYNNEI. V shed 7 bases and J shed 6 bases, with 12 bases lying between them. CDR3 protein: CASNRFGAGELFF. In DNA form, the CDR3 reads TGTGCCAGCAACAGGTTCGGGGCCGGGGAGCTGTTTTTT.

In this sample, this clone turned up once. The rearrangement links TRBV6-5 to TRBJ1-2; D is unresolved. Trimming stripped 11 bases from V and 2 bases from J, with 12 bases between. CDR3 length: 12 residues. Germline CDR1 is MNHEY and CDR2 is SVGAGI. The CDR3 is CAASAPNYGYTF. CDR3 sequence (DNA): TGTGCCGCCAGTGCACCCAACTATGGCTACACCTTC.

The rearrangement joins TRBV6-5 to TRBJ2-3, with 10 nucleotides matching TRBD1. This CDR3 is 15 amino acids long. Germline assignment: CDR1 MNHEY and CDR2 SVGAGI. J was trimmed by 5 bases and V by 9 bases; bases with no gene match: 11. The chain's CDR3 is CASKRQGAQGDTQYF. Here the CDR3 DNA reads TGTGCCAGTAAACGACAGGGGGCGCAGGGAGATACGCAGTATTTT.

This clone showed up just a few times. The chain links TRBV28 to TRBJ2-7; 14 bases match TRBD2. Trimming took 5 bases from V and 3 from J; bases not matched to a gene: 6. This CDR3 is 16 amino acids long. Germline CDR1 MDHEN, CDR2 SYDVKM. The CDR3 DNA reads TGTGCCAGCAGTAGGGGACTAGCGGGGGAAGACTACGAGCAGTACTTC. Protein product: CASSRGLAGEDYEQYF.

The V and J genes are TRBV4-2 and TRBJ2-1; D ambiguous. Trimming left V 4 bases short and J 4 bases short, with 11 bases between. Germline loops: CDR1 LGHNA, CDR2 YNFKEQ. The length of the CDR3 is 14 residues. For the CDR3, the DNA is TGTGCCAGCAGCCGATCACCGGGTTACAATGAGCAGTTCTTC. Protein: CASSRSPGYNEQFF.

This CDR3 reads CASSRELNTIYF. As DNA, the CDR3 is TGTGCCAGCAGCCGGGAGTTAAACACCATATATTTT. The rearrangement uses TRBV2 and TRBJ1-3; D is uncertain. CDR3 length: 12 residues. V lost 6 bases to trimming and J lost 6 bases, with 9 bases between them. CDR1 is SNHLY, CDR2 FYNNEI, per germline.

The chain combines TRBV6-6 with TRBJ1-1; D perhaps matches TRBD1 (5 bases). CDR1 and CDR2 from the germline V gene are MNHNY and SVGAGI (reference sequence). V dropped 2 bases and J dropped 6 bases, with 13 bases sitting between them. The CDR3 consists of 14 residues. CDR3 in DNA: TGTGCCAGCAGTTACACAGGCCCGGGCGCTGAAGCTTTCTTT. This gives the protein CASSYTGPGAEAFF.

This clone has only a few counts. The gene calls are TRBV4-1 and TRBJ2-5, with D uncertain. CDR1 is MGHRA and CDR2 is YSYEKL in the germline V gene. This CDR3 spans 14 amino acids. Trimming pared 1 base from V and 2 bases from J, leaving 8 bases between. Here the CDR3 DNA reads TGCGCCAGCAGCCAAGTGGCGCTGCAAGAGACCCAGTACTTC. It specifies CASSQVALQETQYF.

The chain has TRBV11-1 and TRBJ2-3; tentatively, D is TRBD1 or TRBD2 (5 bases each). Deletions cut 7 bases from V and 2 bases from J, with 13 bases between. The CDR3 is 14 amino acids. CDR1 and CDR2 (germline): SGHAT, FQDESV (reference sequence). CDR3: CASTLLGVTDTQYF. CDR3 coding DNA: TGTGCCAGCACACTCCTGGGGGTCACAGATACGCAGTATTTT.

The rearrangement joins TRBV5-1 to TRBJ1-3, with 9 bases matching TRBD1. Unmatched junction bases numbered 7, after V lost 6 bases and J lost 0 bases. CDR1 is SGHRS, CDR2 YFSETQ, per germline. The CDR3 covers 16 residues. The CDR3 protein is CASTPGQGFSGNTIYF. CDR3 nucleotides: TGCGCCAGCACCCCGGGACAGGGATTCTCTGGAAACACCATATATTTT. The full variable domain, with the rest looked up from reference TRBV5-1 and TRBJ1-3, is KAGVTQTPRYLIKTRGQQVTLSCSPISGHRSVSWYQQTPGQGLQFLFEYFSETQRNKGNFPGRFSGRQFSNSRSEMNVSTLELGDSALYLCASTPGQGFSGNTIYFGEGSWLTVV.

The chain uses TRBV11-1 and TRBJ2-3; TRBD2 agrees at 11 bases. Germline V gives CDR1 SGHAT, CDR2 FQDESV (reference sequence). The CDR3 sequence is 16 residues long. Trimming at V came to 6 bases and at J to 5 bases, leaving 10 bases not matched to a gene. For the CDR3, the DNA is TGTGCCAGCAGATCAGACACTAGCGGGGGAGGAGATACGCAGTATTTT. This sequence encodes CASRSDTSGGGDTQYF.

V gene TRBV4-1 combines with J gene TRBJ1-6; tentative D call: TRBD1 (5 bases). Germline V gene data show CDR1 as MGHRA and CDR2 as YSYEKL. The CDR3 consists of 18 residues. V lost 0 bases and J lost 0, with 12 bases in between. The CDR3 DNA reads TGCGCCAGCAGCCAAGACGGTGGGGGGAGCTCCTATAATTCACCCCTCCACTTT. Amino acids: CASSQDGGGSSYNSPLHF.

This chain uses TRBV12-5 with TRBJ2-3, with D possibly being TRBD1 (5 bases). Germline V CDR1 and CDR2: LGHNT, FRNRAP. The V end lost 1 base, the J end lost 0 bases, and 8 bases lay between the germline ends. This CDR3 contains 15 residues. The chain's CDR3 is CASGLGQSSTDTQYF. The CDR3 DNA is TGTGCTAGTGGTTTGGGACAGTCTAGCACAGATACGCAGTATTTT.

V is TRBV6-1 and J is TRBJ2-7, with TRBD2 matching over 7 bases. With 4 bases clipped from V and 2 bases from J, the junction kept 8 bases outside the gene matches. Germline CDR1 MNHNS, CDR2 SASEGT. The CDR3 sequence is 15 residues long. The CDR3 DNA is TGTGCCAGCAGTGTGGGAGGGTCTTTACCCTACGAGCAGTACTTC. Protein sequence: CASSVGGSLPYEQYF.

This chain joins TRBV5-1 and TRBJ2-3; D is possibly TRBD2 (5 bases). The CDR3 runs 15 residues. Trimming cost V 4 bases and J 0 bases, with 12 bases left between them. Germline values: CDR1 SGHRS, CDR2 YFSETQ. The CDR3: CASSPDSTSTDTQYF. CDR3 coding DNA: TGCGCCAGCAGCCCGGACTCCACTAGCACAGATACGCAGTATTTT.

This clone appeared once. V gene TRBV11-2 combines with J gene TRBJ2-2; D gene uncertain. V was cut by 2 bases and J by 3 bases, with 10 bases left in between. CDR1 and CDR2 from the germline V gene are SGHAT and FQNNGV. This CDR3 region has 15 residues. The CDR3 loop is CASSLLGRDTGELFF. CDR3 sequence (DNA): TGTGCCAGCAGCTTATTAGGTCGGGACACCGGGGAGCTGTTTTTT.

This chain uses TRBV5-4 with TRBJ2-5, with 11 bases fitting TRBD1. This CDR3 spans 16 amino acids. The germline CDR1 and CDR2 sequences are SGHNT and YYREEE (reference sequence). With V trimmed by 1 base and J by 2 bases, 4 bases remained unmatched. This CDR3 is CASSLQDRGLQETQYF. The DNA of the CDR3 is TGTGCCAGCAGCTTGCAGGACAGGGGGCTTCAAGAGACCCAGTACTTC.